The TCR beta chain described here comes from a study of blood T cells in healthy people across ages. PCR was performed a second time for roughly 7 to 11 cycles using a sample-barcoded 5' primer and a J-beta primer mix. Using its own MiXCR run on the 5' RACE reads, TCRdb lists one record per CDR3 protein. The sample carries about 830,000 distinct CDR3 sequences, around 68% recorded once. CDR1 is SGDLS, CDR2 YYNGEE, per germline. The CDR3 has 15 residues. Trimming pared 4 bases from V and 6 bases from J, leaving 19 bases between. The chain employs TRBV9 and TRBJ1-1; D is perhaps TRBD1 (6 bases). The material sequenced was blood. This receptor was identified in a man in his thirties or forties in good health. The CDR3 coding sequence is TGTGCCAGCAGCCCGACTACAGGGCAGGGCGCTGAAGCTTTCTTT. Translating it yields CASSPTTGQGAEAFF.